Listed below are T cell receptor beta chains from one sample, sequenced in a study of blood T cell repertoires in COVID-19. Repertoires were generated with immunoSEQ multiplex PCR, while TCRdb's copy carries only in-frame clones and drops some. The table shows some 190,000 clones, with 85% to 90% occurring only once. The material sequenced was peripheral blood. The receptors were sampled from a man between 18 and 35 years old with active or convalescent COVID-19. Each CDR3 is given with its conserved first and last residue. The order of the fields is CDR3 protein, CDR3 DNA, D gene, V gene, J gene, clone size. D genes are given only for firm matches. Where a row states a size, it is once, few, many or the class of an expanded clone; other rows omit it.

CASSLVSGGDYSNQPQHF	TGTGCCAGCAGCTTAGTTTCAGGGGGTGATTATAGCAATCAGCCCCAGCATTTT	TRBD1	TRBV7-3	TRBJ1-5	-
CASSRRSGMKDEQYF	TGTGCCAGCAGCCGAAGGAGCGGGATGAAAGACGAGCAGTACTTC	TRBD2	TRBV3-1/TRBV3-2	TRBJ2-7	-
CASSPLPVTTGDFNYGYTF	TGTGCCAGCTCACCCCTACCGGTCACGACAGGGGATTTTAACTATGGCTACACCTTC	TRBD1	TRBV18	TRBJ1-2	-
CASSPEGSGANVLTF	TGTGCCAGCAGCCCCGAGGGATCTGGGGCCAACGTCCTGACTTTC	-	TRBV11-2	TRBJ2-6	-
CASSPGGYEQYF	TGTGCCAGCAGCCCCGGCGGATACGAGCAGTACTTC	-	TRBV7-9	TRBJ2-7	-
CASSQDVEAYNEQFF	TGTGCCAGCAGCCAAGATGTTGAGGCTTACAATGAGCAGTTCTTC	-	TRBV4-2	TRBJ2-1	-
CASSLNSGYRGSTDTQYF	TGTGCCAGCAGCTTAAATTCAGGCTACCGGGGTAGCACAGATACGCAGTATTTT	-	TRBV7-6	TRBJ2-3	many
CASSLDRESSWYGYTF	TGTGCCAGCAGCTTAGACAGGGAAAGTTCCTGGTATGGCTACACCTTC	-	TRBV7-9	TRBJ1-2	-
CASSLGQRDYGYTF	TGTGCCAGCAGCTTAGGGCAGCGGGACTATGGCTACACCTTC	-	TRBV11-2	TRBJ1-2	-
CATSREGGTVGEKLFF	TGTGCCACCAGCAGAGAGGGAGGGACGGTGGGTGAAAAACTGTTTTTT	-	TRBV15	TRBJ1-4	-
CSVTPGAAQETQYF	TGCAGCGTTACTCCAGGAGCGGCACAAGAGACCCAGTACTTC	-	TRBV29-1	TRBJ2-5	-
CASSLGALGREETQYF	TGTGCCAGCAGCTTAGGAGCCCTAGGGCGGGAAGAGACCCAGTACTTC	-	TRBV11-3	TRBJ2-5	-
CASSLTAENTGELFF	TGCGCCAGCAGCTTGACAGCCGAAAACACCGGGGAGCTGTTTTTT	-	TRBV5-1	TRBJ2-2	-
CASRPAVSGNEQYF	TGTGCCAGCAGGCCTGCTGTCTCAGGGAACGAGCAGTACTTC	-	TRBV6-2/TRBV6-3	TRBJ2-7	-
CASSLQSGTQYF	TGCGCCAGCAGCTTGCAGTCTGGTACGCAGTATTTT	-	TRBV5-1	TRBJ2-3	-
CASSVSGRATGELFF	TGTGCCAGCAGTGTTAGCGGGAGGGCCACCGGGGAGCTGTTTTTT	TRBD2	TRBV25-1	TRBJ2-2	-
CASSLKYEQYF	TGTGCCAGCAGCCTTAAATACGAGCAGTACTTC	-	TRBV28	TRBJ2-7	-
CASSSTRGSVTEAFF	TGTGCCAGCAGCTCCACTCGGGGGTCGGTCACTGAAGCTTTCTTT	-	TRBV5-8	TRBJ1-1	-
CASSSGTGGHQPQHF	TGTGCCAGCAGCTCTGGGACAGGGGGCCATCAGCCCCAGCATTTT	TRBD1	TRBV7-9	TRBJ1-5	-
CASSPRGRTRNTGELFF	TGTGCCAGCAGCCCGAGAGGTAGGACTAGGAACACCGGGGAGCTGTTTTTT	TRBD2	TRBV7-2	TRBJ2-2	-
CASSPNWGGLPYEQYF	TGTGCCAGCAGCCCCAACTGGGGAGGACTTCCCTACGAGCAGTACTTC	-	TRBV14	TRBJ2-7	-
CASSSAPGLAGALRREQFF	TGTGCCAGCAGCTCCGCCCCGGGACTAGCGGGAGCTCTGAGGCGGGAGCAGTTCTTC	TRBD2	TRBV7-9	TRBJ2-1	-
CAWAKGTGGEQYF	TGTGCCTGGGCTAAGGGGACAGGGGGCGAGCAGTACTTC	TRBD1	TRBV30	TRBJ2-7	-
CASSITGTGFSYEQYF	TGTGCCAGTAGTATAACCGGGACAGGGTTCTCCTACGAGCAGTACTTC	TRBD1	TRBV19	TRBJ2-7	-
CASRGTGNTEAFF	TGCGCCAGCAGAGGTACAGGGAACACTGAAGCTTTCTTT	-	TRBV10-2	TRBJ1-1	-
CSVGGQGEIQYYGYTF	TGCAGCGTCGGGGGGCAGGGTGAAATACAATATTATGGCTACACCTTC	-	TRBV29-1	TRBJ1-2	-
CASSPRTSGKADTQYF	TGTGCCAGCAGCCCCCGGACTAGCGGGAAGGCAGATACGCAGTATTTT	TRBD2	TRBV4-2	TRBJ2-3	-
CATSRAGVSGELFF	TGTGCCACCAGCCGAGCGGGGGTGTCCGGGGAGCTGTTTTTT	TRBD2	TRBV15	TRBJ2-2	-
CASTLRQTTDTQYF	TGTGCCAGCACCCTCAGGCAGACCACAGATACGCAGTATTTT	-	TRBV28	TRBJ2-3	-
CASSFRRGNSPLHF	TGTGCCAGCAGCTTTCGCAGGGGGAATTCACCCCTCCACTTT	TRBD1	TRBV11-2	TRBJ1-6	-
CASSGAGGYEQYF	TGTGCCAGCAGCGGAGCGGGGGGCTACGAGCAGTACTTC	TRBD2	TRBV6-6	TRBJ2-7	-
CSVGQGVRGYTF	TGCAGCGTTGGACAGGGGGTGAGAGGCTACACCTTC	TRBD1	TRBV29-1	TRBJ1-2	-
CGSRDSLRPLHF	TGTGGGTCCCGGGACAGTCTCAGGCCCCTCCACTTT	TRBD1	TRBV10-3	TRBJ1-6	-
CASSPWTGSNTEAFF	TGTGCCAGCAGCCCCTGGACAGGATCAAACACTGAAGCTTTCTTT	TRBD1	TRBV9	TRBJ1-1	-
CASSPLGEGGTEAFF	TGTGCCAGCTCACCATTGGGCGAGGGTGGCACTGAAGCTTTCTTT	-	TRBV18	TRBJ1-1	-
CSVSRQGRTGELFF	TGCAGCGTCAGTCGACAGGGAAGGACCGGGGAGCTGTTTTTT	TRBD1	TRBV29-1	TRBJ2-2	-